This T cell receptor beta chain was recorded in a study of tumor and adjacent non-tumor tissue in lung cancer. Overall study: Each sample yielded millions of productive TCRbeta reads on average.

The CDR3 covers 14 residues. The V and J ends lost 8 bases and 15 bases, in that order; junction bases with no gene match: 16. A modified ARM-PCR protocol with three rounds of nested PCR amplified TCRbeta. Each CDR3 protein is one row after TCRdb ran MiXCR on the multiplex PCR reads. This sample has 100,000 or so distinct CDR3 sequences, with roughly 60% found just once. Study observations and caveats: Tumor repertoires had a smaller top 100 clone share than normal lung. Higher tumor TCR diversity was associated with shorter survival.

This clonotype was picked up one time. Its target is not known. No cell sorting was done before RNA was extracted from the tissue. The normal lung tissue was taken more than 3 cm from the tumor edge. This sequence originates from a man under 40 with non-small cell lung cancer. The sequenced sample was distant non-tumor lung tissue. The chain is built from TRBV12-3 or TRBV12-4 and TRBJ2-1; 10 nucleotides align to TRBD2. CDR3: CASVIGASGSNAFF. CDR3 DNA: TGTGCCAGCGTGATTGGGGCTAGCGGGAGTAATGCGTTCTTC.